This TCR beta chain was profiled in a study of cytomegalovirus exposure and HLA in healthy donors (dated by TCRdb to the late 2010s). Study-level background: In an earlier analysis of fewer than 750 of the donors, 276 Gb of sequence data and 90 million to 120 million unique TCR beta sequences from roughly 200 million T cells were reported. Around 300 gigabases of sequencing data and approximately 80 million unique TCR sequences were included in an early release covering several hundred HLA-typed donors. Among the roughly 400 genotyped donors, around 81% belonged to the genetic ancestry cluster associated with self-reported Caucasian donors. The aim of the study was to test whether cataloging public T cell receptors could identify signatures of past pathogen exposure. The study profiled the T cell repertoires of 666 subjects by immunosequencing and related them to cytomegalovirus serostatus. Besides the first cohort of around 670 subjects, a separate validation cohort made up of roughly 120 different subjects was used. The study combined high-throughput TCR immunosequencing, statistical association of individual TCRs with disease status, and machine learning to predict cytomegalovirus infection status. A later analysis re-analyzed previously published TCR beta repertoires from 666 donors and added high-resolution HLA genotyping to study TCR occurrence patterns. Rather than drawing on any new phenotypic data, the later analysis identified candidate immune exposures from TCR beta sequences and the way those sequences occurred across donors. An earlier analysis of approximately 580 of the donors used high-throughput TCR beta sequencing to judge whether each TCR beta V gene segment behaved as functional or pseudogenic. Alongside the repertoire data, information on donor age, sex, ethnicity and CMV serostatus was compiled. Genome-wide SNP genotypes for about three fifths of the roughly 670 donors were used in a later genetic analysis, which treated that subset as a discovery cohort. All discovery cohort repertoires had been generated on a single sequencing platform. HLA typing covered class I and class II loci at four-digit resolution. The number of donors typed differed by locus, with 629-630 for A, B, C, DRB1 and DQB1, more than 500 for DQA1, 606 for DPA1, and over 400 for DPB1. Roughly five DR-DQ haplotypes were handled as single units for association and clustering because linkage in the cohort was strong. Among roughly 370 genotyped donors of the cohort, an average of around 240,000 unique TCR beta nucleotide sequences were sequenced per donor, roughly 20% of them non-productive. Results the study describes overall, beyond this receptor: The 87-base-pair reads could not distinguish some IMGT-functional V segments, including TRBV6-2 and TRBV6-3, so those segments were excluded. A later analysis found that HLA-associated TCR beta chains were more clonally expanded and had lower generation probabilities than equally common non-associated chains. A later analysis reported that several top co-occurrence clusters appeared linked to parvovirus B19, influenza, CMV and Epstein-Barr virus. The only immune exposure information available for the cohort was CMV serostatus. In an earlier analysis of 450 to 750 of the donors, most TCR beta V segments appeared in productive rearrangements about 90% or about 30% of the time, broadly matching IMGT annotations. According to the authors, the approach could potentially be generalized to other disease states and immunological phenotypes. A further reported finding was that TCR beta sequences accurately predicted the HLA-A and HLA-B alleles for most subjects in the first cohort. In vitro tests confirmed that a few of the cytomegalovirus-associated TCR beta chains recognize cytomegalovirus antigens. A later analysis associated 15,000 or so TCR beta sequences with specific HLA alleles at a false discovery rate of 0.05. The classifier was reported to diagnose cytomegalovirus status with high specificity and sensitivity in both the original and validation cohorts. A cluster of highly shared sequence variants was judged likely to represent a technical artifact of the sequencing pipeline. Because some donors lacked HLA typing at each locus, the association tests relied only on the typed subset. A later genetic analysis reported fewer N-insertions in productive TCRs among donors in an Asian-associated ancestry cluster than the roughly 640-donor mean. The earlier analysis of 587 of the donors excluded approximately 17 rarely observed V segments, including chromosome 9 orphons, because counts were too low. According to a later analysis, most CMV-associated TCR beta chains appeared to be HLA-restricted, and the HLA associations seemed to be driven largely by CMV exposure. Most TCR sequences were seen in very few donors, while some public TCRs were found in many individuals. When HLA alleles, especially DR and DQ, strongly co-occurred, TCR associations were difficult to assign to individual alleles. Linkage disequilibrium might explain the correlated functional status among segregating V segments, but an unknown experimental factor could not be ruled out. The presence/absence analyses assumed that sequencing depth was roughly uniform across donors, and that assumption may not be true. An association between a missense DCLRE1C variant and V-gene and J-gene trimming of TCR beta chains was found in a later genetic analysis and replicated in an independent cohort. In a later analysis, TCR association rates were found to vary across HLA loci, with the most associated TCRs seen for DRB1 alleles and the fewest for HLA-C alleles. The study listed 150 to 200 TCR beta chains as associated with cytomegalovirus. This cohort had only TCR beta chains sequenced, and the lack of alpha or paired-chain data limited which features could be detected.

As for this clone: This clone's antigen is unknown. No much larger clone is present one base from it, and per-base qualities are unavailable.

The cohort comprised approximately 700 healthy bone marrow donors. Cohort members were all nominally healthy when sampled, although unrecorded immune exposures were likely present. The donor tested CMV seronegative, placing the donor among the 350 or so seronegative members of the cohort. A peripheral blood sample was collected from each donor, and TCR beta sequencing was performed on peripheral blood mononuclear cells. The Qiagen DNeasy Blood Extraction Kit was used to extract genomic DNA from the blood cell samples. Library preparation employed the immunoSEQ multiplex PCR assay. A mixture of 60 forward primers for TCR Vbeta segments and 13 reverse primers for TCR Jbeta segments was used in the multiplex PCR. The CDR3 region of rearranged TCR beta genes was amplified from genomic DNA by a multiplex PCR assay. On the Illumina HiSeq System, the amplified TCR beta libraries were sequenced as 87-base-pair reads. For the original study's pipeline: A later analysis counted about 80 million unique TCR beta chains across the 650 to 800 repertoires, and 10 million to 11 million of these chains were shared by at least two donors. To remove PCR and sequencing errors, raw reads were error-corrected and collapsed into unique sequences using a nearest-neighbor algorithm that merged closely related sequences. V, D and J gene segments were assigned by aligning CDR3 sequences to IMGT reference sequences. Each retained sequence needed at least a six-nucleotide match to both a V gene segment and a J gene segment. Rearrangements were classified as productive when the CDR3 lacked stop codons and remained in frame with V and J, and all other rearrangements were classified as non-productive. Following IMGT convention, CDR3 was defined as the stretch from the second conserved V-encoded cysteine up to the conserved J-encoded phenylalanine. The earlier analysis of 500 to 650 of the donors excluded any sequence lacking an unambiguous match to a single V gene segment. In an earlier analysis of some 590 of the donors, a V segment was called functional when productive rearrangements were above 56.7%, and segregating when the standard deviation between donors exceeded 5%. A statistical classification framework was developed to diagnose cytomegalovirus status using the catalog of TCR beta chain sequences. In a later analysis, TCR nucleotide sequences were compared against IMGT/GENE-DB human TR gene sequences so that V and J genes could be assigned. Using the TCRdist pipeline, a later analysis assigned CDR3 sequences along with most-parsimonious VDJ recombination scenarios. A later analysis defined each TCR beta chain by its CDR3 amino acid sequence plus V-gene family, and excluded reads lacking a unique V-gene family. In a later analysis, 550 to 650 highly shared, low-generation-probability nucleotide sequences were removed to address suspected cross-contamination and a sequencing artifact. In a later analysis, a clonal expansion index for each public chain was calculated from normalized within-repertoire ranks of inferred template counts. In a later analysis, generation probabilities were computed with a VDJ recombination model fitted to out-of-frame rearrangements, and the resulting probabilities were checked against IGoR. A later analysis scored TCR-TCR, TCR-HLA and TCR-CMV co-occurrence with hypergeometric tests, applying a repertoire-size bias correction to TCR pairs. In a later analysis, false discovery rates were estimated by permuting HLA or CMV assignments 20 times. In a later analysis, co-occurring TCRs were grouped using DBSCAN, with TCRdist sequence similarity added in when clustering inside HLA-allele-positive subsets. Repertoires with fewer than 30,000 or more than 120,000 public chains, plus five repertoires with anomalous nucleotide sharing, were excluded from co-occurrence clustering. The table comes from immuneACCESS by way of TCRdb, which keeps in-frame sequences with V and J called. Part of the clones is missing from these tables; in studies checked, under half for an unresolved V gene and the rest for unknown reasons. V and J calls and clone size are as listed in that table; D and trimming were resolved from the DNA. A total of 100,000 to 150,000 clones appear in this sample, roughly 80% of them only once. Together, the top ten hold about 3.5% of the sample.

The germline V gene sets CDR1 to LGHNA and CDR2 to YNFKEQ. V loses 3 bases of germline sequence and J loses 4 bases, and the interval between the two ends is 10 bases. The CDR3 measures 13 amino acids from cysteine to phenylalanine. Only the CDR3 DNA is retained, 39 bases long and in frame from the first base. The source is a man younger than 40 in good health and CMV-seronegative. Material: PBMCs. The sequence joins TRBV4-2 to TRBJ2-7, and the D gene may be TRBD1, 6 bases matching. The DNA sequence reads TGTGCCAGCAGCCAGGAAGGACAGTACGAGCAGTACTTC. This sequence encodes CASSQEGQYEQYF.